This passage covers 3 T cell receptor beta chains from one sample sequenced in a study of blood T cell repertoires in COVID-19. Some clones are missing from TCRdb's copy, which holds only in-frame ones; the method was immunoSEQ multiplex PCR. This sample carries 300,000 to 450,000 clones, approximately 87% of them seen once, and the ten largest clones take more than 9%. Sequenced sample: peripheral blood. The receptors derive from a woman aged 25 to 39 with COVID-19, enrolled during active disease.

The chain combines TRBV19 with TRBJ2-1; 9 nucleotides match TRBD2. The CDR3 is 15 residues long. V was clipped by 5 bases and J by 8 bases; unmatched bases: 10. The germline CDR1 and CDR2 sequences are LNHDA and SQIVND (reference sequence). The CDR3 DNA is TGTGCCAGTAGTGCAGGGACTAGCCCCTTTTATGAGCAGTTCTTC. Its translation is CASSAGTSPFYEQFF.

The chain uses TRBV4-1 and TRBJ2-2, with 7 bases that match TRBD2. CDR1 is MGHRA, CDR2 YSYEKL, per germline. The CDR3 contains 14 residues. V was pared by 4 bases and J by 5 bases, with 4 bases of the junction left unmatched. DNA for the CDR3: TGCGCCAGCAGCCTGGGAGGGTGGACCGGGGAGCTGTTTTTT. As protein: CASSLGGWTGELFF.

The chain is built from TRBV9 and TRBJ1-2; no reliable D call. In germline, CDR1 is SGDLS, CDR2 YYNGEE. Trimming pared 0 bases from V and 4 bases from J, leaving 13 bases between. CDR3 length: 15 amino acids. This chain's CDR3 is CASSVVPGSPYGYTF. CDR3 sequence (DNA): TGTGCCAGCAGCGTAGTGCCGGGAAGTCCCTATGGCTACACCTTC.